The subject of this entry is one TCR beta chain. This specimen comes from a study of radiotherapy plus CTLA-4 blockade in lung cancer. There are 16 residues in the CDR3. In germline, CDR1 is WNHNN, CDR2 SYGVQD (reference sequence). V lost 0 bases and J lost 10; bases outside the gene matches: 15. TCRdb's table, derived via immunoSEQ multiplex PCR, lists solely in-frame clones and lacks some. The table lists around 38,000 clones, around 85% of them singletons. The source of this sequence is a human donor with non-small cell lung cancer whose response to radiotherapy plus ipilimumab could not be evaluated. The source was peripheral blood, collected from a patient treated with radiotherapy plus ipilimumab. V is TRBV10-1 and J is TRBJ2-7; 7 bases are shared with TRBD1. The CDR3 spells CASSESWFGTDSSQYF. The DNA of the CDR3 is TGCGCCAGCAGTGAGTCGTGGTTCGGGACAGACTCTTCCCAGTACTTC.